The present T cell receptor (beta chain) was sequenced within a study of blood T cell repertoires in COVID-19. In the study overall: Sources were T cells, B-cell-depleted T cells, or PBMCs; the material itself was cDNA or gDNA.

The CDR3 loop spans 13 amino acids. The V end lost 4 bases, the J end lost 1 base, and 7 bases lay between the germline ends. Germline CDR1 reads SNHLY; CDR2 reads FYNNEI. As regards this clone: This sample includes further DNA sequences coding for the same CDR3.

Using immunoSEQ multiplex PCR, the repertoire was profiled, and TCRdb retains in-frame clones only, with some absent. This table holds fewer than 450,000 clones, about 91% found once. The receptor's source is a woman in her forties or fifties with COVID-19, enrolled during active disease. V and J are TRBV2 and TRBJ1-1, with a possible D match to TRBD1 (5 bases). The sample consisted of peripheral blood. The CDR3: CASSADRNTEAFF. Here the CDR3 DNA reads TGTGCCAGCAGTGCAGACAGGAACACTGAAGCTTTCTTT.